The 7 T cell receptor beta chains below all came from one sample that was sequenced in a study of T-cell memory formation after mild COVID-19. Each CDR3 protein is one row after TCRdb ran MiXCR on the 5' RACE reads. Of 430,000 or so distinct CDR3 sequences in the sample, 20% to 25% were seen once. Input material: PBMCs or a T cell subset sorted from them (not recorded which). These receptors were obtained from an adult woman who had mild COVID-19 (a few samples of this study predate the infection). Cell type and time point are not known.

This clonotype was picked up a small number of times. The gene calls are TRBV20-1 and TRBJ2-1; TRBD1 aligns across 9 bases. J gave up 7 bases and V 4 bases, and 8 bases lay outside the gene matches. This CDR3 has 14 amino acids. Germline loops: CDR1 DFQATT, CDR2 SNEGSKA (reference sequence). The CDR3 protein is CSAIGTGFWNEQFF. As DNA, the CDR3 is TGCAGTGCTATCGGGACAGGGTTTTGGAATGAGCAGTTCTTC.

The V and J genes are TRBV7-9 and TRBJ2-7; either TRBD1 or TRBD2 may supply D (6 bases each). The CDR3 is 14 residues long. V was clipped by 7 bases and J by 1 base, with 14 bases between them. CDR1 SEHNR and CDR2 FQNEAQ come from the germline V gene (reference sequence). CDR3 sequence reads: CASTGGGGSYEQYF. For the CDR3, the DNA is TGTGCCAGCACCGGGGGCGGAGGATCCTACGAGCAGTACTTC.

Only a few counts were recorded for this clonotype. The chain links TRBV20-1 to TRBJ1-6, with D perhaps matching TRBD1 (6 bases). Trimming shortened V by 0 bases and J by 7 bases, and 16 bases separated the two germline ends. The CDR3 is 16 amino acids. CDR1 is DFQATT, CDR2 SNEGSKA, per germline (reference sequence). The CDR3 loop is CSARDRRGRRNSPLHF. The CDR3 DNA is TGCAGTGCTAGAGATAGAAGGGGGAGGCGCAATTCACCCCTCCACTTT.

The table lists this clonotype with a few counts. The CDR3 loop reads CASSLRLAENTDTQYF. The CDR3 nucleotides are TGTGCCAGCAGCTTGCGTCTAGCGGAAAACACAGATACGCAGTATTTT. V and J are TRBV5-5 and TRBJ2-3, with 7 bases lining up with TRBD2. V lost 1 base, J lost 2 bases, and 7 bases stayed unmatched. The CDR3 spans 16 residues. From germline, CDR1 is SGHKS and CDR2 YYEKEE (reference sequence).

The CDR3 sequence: CASSLEREVDEQFF. In DNA, the CDR3 is TGTGCCAGCAGCTTAGAGCGGGAGGTAGATGAGCAGTTCTTC. The V and J genes are TRBV7-9 and TRBJ2-1; TRBD2 agrees at 9 bases. There are 14 residues in the CDR3. The V gene's germline CDR1 is SEHNR and CDR2 FQNEAQ (reference sequence). V dropped 1 base and J dropped 8; count of bases not matched to a gene: 3.

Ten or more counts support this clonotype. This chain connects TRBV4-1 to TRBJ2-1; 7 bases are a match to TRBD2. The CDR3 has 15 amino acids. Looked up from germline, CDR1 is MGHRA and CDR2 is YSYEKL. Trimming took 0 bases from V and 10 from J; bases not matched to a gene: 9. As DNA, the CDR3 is TGCGCCAGCAGCCAAGAAACGGGGGGAATAAGGGAGCAGTTCTTC. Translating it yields CASSQETGGIREQFF.

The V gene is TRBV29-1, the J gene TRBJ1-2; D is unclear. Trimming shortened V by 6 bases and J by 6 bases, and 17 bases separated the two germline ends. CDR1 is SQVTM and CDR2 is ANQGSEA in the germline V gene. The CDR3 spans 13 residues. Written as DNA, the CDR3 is TGCAGCGTCGGAGAGGGCAGCGGAGATGGCTACACCTTC. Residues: CSVGEGSGDGYTF.